The 17 T cell receptor beta chains reported below all come from one sample, sequenced in a study of blood T cell repertoires in COVID-19. Assay used: immunoSEQ multiplex PCR; TCRdb lists only in-frame clones, some missing. The sample has 300,000 to 400,000 clones; about 90% are singletons. What was sequenced was peripheral blood. Receptors were obtained from a woman between 18 and 29 years old who had recovered from COVID-19.

This chain uses TRBV4-3 with TRBJ2-1; D is unresolved. V was trimmed by 0 bases and J by 8 bases, leaving 8 bases between them. CDR3 length: 13 amino acids. The germline V gene encodes CDR1 LGHNA and CDR2 YSLEER. CDR3 DNA: TGCGCCAGCAGCCAAGACGATAACTATGAGCAGTTCTTC. Protein product: CASSQDDNYEQFF.

DNA of the CDR3: TGCGCCAGCAGCCAAGAAGATGACAGTACCGTC. This encodes CASSQEDDSTV. The V call is TRBV4-1, the J call TRBJ2-7; D may be TRBD1 (5 bases). This CDR3 is built from 11 residues. Per the germline V gene, CDR1 is MGHRA and CDR2 is YSYEKL.

The chain uses TRBV9 and TRBJ1-5, with a tentative D call TRBD1 (5 bases). V was cut by 0 bases and J by 1 base, with 8 bases left in between. Germline CDR1 is SGDLS and CDR2 is YYNGEE. The CDR3 runs to 15 residues. CDR3 DNA sequence: TGTGCCAGCAGCGTAGGGGGGGAGAGCAATCAGCCCCAGCATTTT. This translates into CASSVGGESNQPQHF.

CDR3: CASSPPSRGRHYNEQFF. CDR3 bases: TGTGCCAGCAGCCCTCCTAGTCGCGGGAGGCACTACAATGAGCAGTTCTTC. V and J are TRBV11-2 and TRBJ2-1; TRBD2 aligns across 8 bases. With 5 bases clipped from V and 3 bases from J, the junction kept 12 bases outside the gene matches. Per the germline V gene, CDR1 is SGHAT and CDR2 is FQNNGV. This CDR3 region has 17 residues.

The chain has TRBV2 and TRBJ1-1; D call uncertain. The germline V gene has CDR1 SNHLY and CDR2 FYNNEI. V lost 5 bases and J 4 bases, leaving 5 bases between the germline ends. The CDR3 is 11 residues long. The CDR3 is CASSPSTEAFF. As DNA, the CDR3 is TGTGCCAGCAGTCCCAGCACTGAAGCTTTCTTT.

This chain connects TRBV5-1 to TRBJ2-3; TRBD2 is a possible D gene (9 bases). The CDR3 contains 19 residues. CDR1 is SGHRS and CDR2 is YFSETQ in the germline V gene. Trimming pared 3 bases from V and 1 base from J, leaving 24 bases between. CDR3 residues: CASSWTGLGTSLRTDTQYF. The CDR3 DNA reads TGCGCCAGCAGCTGGACAGGGTTGGGGACTAGCCTTCGCACAGATACGCAGTATTTT. Combining the CDR3 with reference TRBV5-1 and TRBJ2-3 gives the whole variable domain KAGVTQTPRYLIKTRGQQVTLSCSPISGHRSVSWYQQTPGQGLQFLFEYFSETQRNKGNFPGRFSGRQFSNSRSEMNVSTLELGDSALYLCASSWTGLGTSLRTDTQYFGPGTRLTVL.

The chain recombines TRBV2 with TRBJ1-4; D call uncertain. Germline-derived CDR1 and CDR2 are SNHLY and FYNNEI. CDR3 length equals 12 residues. Between the trimmed V and J ends, which lost 2 bases and 7 bases, there was a span of 5 bases. DNA of the CDR3: TGTGCCAGCAGTGAAAGGAGTGAAAAACTGTTTTTT. Protein product: CASSERSEKLFF.

This sequence joins TRBV14 and TRBJ2-1, with 11 nucleotides matching TRBD1. With V trimmed by 3 bases and J by 4 bases, 2 bases remained unmatched. Germline-derived CDR1 and CDR2 are SGHDN and FVKESK. There are 15 residues in the CDR3. Here the CDR3 reads CASSHRDRGYNEQFF. In nucleotides, the CDR3 is TGTGCCAGCAGCCATAGGGACAGGGGGTACAATGAGCAGTTCTTC.

V is TRBV7-2 and J is TRBJ1-2; no clear D. From germline, CDR1 is SGHTA and CDR2 FQGNSA. CDR3 size: 14 residues. The V gene lost 1 base and the J gene lost 6 bases, with 12 bases spanning the gap. In nucleotides, the CDR3 is TGTGCCAGCAGCTTAGGGTACGTCGAGCATGGCTACACCTTC. Translating gives CASSLGYVEHGYTF. Filled out from reference TRBV7-2 and TRBJ1-2, the complete variable domain reads GAGVSQSPSNKVTEKGKDVELRCDPISGHTALYWYRQSLGQGLEFLIYFQGNSAPDKSGLPSDRFSAERTGGSVSTLTIQRTQQEDSAVYLCASSLGYVEHGYTFGSGTRLTVV.

The chain carries TRBV19 and TRBJ1-1; TRBD1 aligns across 8 bases. Germline V gives CDR1 LNHDA, CDR2 SQIVND (reference sequence). V was clipped by 1 base and J by 4 bases; unmatched bases: 2. The CDR3 has 14 amino acids. CDR3: CASSIGQGATEAFF. The CDR3 DNA follows: TGTGCCAGTAGTATAGGCCAGGGGGCCACTGAAGCTTTCTTT.

The chain joins TRBV19 to TRBJ2-1; 7 bases align to TRBD2. The germline V gene encodes CDR1 LNHDA and CDR2 SQIVND (reference sequence). There are 13 residues in the CDR3. V gave up 7 bases and J gave up 0 bases; unmatched junction bases: 0. The CDR3 bases are TGTGCCAGTAAGCGGGACTCCTACAATGAGCAGTTCTTC. The encoded protein is CASKRDSYNEQFF.

The chain links TRBV18 to TRBJ2-1; D is undetermined. CDR1 and CDR2 from the germline V gene are KGHSH and LQKENI. The CDR3 covers 13 residues. Trimming stripped 3 bases from V and 9 bases from J, with 12 bases between. The CDR3 sequence is CASSPTQSSEQFF. In nucleotides, the CDR3 is TGTGCCAGCTCACCTACGCAGTCCAGTGAGCAGTTCTTC. The variable domain in full, with the rest retrieved from reference TRBV18 and TRBJ2-1, is NAGVMQNPRHLVRRRGQEARLRCSPMKGHSHVYWYRQLPEEGLKFMVYLQKENIIDESGMPKERFSAEFPKEGPSILRIQQVVRGDSAAYFCASSPTQSSEQFFGPGTRLTVL.

The chain couples TRBV10-3 to TRBJ1-5, with 8 bases matching TRBD1. The trim removed 6 bases at V and 7 bases at J, leaving 8 bases unmatched. CDR1 is ENHRY, CDR2 SYGVKD, per germline. The CDR3 extends over 14 amino acids. CDR3 sequence: CAIRPGQGEQPQHF. CDR3 DNA sequence: TGTGCCATCAGACCTGGACAGGGAGAACAGCCCCAGCATTTT.

The V gene is TRBV27, the J gene TRBJ1-2, with 9 positions matching TRBD1. CDR1 is MNHEY and CDR2 is SMNVEV in the germline V gene (reference sequence). The length of the CDR3 is 16 residues. V was pared by 3 bases and J by 2 bases, with 7 bases of the junction left unmatched. Here the CDR3 DNA reads TGTGCCAGCAGTTTCGACCGGGACAGGGTGAACTATGGCTACACCTTC. Amino acids: CASSFDRDRVNYGYTF.

In nucleotides, the CDR3 is TGTGCCTGGAGCGGCCGGGACTCAAGCCAAGAGACCCAGTACTTC. It translates to CAWSGRDSSQETQYF. The gene calls are TRBV30 and TRBJ2-5; possibly TRBD2 for D (6 bases). V dropped 3 bases and J dropped 1 base, with 15 bases sitting between them. The CDR3 contains 15 residues. Germline CDR1 reads GTSNPN; CDR2 reads SVGIG (reference sequence).

The CDR3 sequence: CASSLARGRYGYTF. For the CDR3, the DNA is TGTGCCAGCAGCTTGGCGCGGGGGCGCTATGGCTACACCTTC. V is TRBV5-6 and J is TRBJ1-2, with D possibly matching TRBD1 (6 bases). In germline, CDR1 is SGHDT, CDR2 YYEEEE. The length of the CDR3 is 14 residues. V was cut by 0 bases and J by 4 bases, with 10 bases left in between.

The chain has TRBV6-5 and TRBJ1-2; TRBD1 aligns across 8 bases. With V trimmed by 2 bases and J by 8 bases, 10 bases remained unmatched. The germline CDR1 and CDR2 sequences are MNHEY and SVGAGI. The CDR3 has 15 amino acids. CDR3 coding DNA: TGTGCCAGCAGTTACGATGGACAGGGTCCATTGGGCTACACCTTC. Protein product: CASSYDGQGPLGYTF.